The 9 T cell receptor beta chains presented below share a single source sample, sequenced in a study of Graves' ophthalmopathy and Graves' hyperthyroidism. Amplification targeted the TCR beta CDR3 regions, with RNA transcripts as the source material. Second-round multiplex PCR came after first-round RT-PCR with HTBI primers. Each CDR3 protein is one row after TCRdb ran MiXCR on the multiplex PCR reads. The table has around 1.1 million distinct CDR3 sequences, 35% to 40% seen once. Material: peripheral blood or thyroid tissue (not recorded which). The receptors derive from an adult man with Graves' hyperthyroidism.

This chain joins TRBV29-1 and TRBJ1-2, with D maybe TRBD1 (5 bases). Germline CDR1 is SQVTM and CDR2 is ANQGSEA. This CDR3 is 10 amino acids long. CDR3 bases: TGCAGTGACTGGGGCGGAGGCTACACCTTC. Residues: CSDWGGGYTF.

This chain links TRBV2 with TRBJ1-2; no clear D. V was cut by 7 bases and J by 8 bases, with 11 bases left in between. CDR1 and CDR2 from the germline V gene are SNHLY and FYNNEI. The CDR3 extends over 11 amino acids. The DNA of the CDR3 is TGTGCCAGCATCAGAGGGCCCGGCTACACCTTC. Translation gives CASIRGPGYTF.

This clonotype was detected only a few times. The chain has TRBV6-5 and TRBJ2-7, with TRBD2 as a possible D gene (5 bases). The V end was cut by 5 bases, the J end by 2 bases, with 22 bases between. The CDR3 is 17 amino acids. Per germline, CDR1 MNHEY and CDR2 SVGAGI. CDR3 protein: CASSEEARGGRTYEQYF. The CDR3, as DNA: TGTGCCAGCAGTGAAGAAGCGCGCGGAGGACGCACCTACGAGCAGTACTTC.

The sample holds a few counts of this clonotype. The CDR3 spells CASSPTQTGNTEAFF. As DNA, the CDR3 is TGCGCCAGCAGCCCTACTCAGACAGGGAACACTGAAGCTTTCTTT. V usage is TRBV4-1 and J usage is TRBJ1-1; tentatively, D is TRBD1 (6 bases). The CDR3 extends over 15 amino acids. The ends were cut back, 4 bases at V and 1 base at J, with 13 bases in the middle. In germline, CDR1 is MGHRA, CDR2 YSYEKL.

This clonotype was seen more than once but under ten times. The junction does not match germline at one end; this may be a read error. The chain is built from TRBV7-9 and TRBJ2-2, with D possibly matching TRBD2 (5 bases). The CDR3 contains 16 residues. The germline V gene encodes CDR1 SEHNR and CDR2 FQNEAQ (reference sequence). CDR3 DNA: TGTGCCAGCAGCTTAGGGGCTGAGGGAAACACCGGGGAGCTGTCTTTT. The encoded protein is CASSLGAEGNTGELSF.

The chain recombines TRBV7-9 with TRBJ2-5, with D perhaps being TRBD1 or TRBD2 (6 bases each). Germline V lookup: CDR1 SEHNR, CDR2 FQNEAQ (reference sequence). V lost 1 base to trimming and J lost 2 bases, with 17 bases between them. The CDR3 sequence is 17 residues long. The CDR3 reads CASSLDAGQTLQETQYF. Here the CDR3 DNA reads TGTGCCAGCAGCTTAGATGCGGGACAAACATTACAAGAGACCCAGTACTTC.

This clonotype was picked up a small number of times. The chain has TRBV11-2 and TRBJ2-7; TRBD1 or TRBD2 may be the D gene (5 bases each). Germline values: CDR1 SGHAT, CDR2 FQNNGV. The V end was cut by 6 bases, the J end by 2 bases, with 20 bases between. The CDR3 loop spans 16 amino acids. The CDR3 loop reads CASRNLRGPRTYEQYF. The CDR3 DNA follows: TGTGCCAGCAGGAATTTACGGGGCCCGCGAACCTACGAGCAGTACTTC.

This clonotype was seen only a few times. V usage is TRBV19 and J usage is TRBJ1-2; the D gene is possibly TRBD1 (5 bases). CDR1 is LNHDA and CDR2 is SQIVND in the germline V gene (reference sequence). Trimming took off 5 bases at V and 8 bases at J, with 21 bases between the two ends. The CDR3 spans 15 residues. The CDR3 DNA reads TGTGCCAGTAGTGCCGCACCGAAAGGGGCGGAGGGCTACACCTTC. Amino acids: CASSAAPKGAEGYTF.

Ten or more counts support this clonotype. The chain recombines TRBV20-1 with TRBJ2-2, with TRBD1 as a possible D gene (5 bases). Germline CDR1 and CDR2: DFQATT and SNEGSKA (reference sequence). This CDR3 has 15 amino acids. The V end lost 2 bases, the J end lost 0 bases, and 10 bases lay between the germline ends. The CDR3 DNA reads as TGCAGTGCTAGAAAGGACAACTCGAACACCGGGGAGCTGTTTTTT. Translating gives CSARKDNSNTGELFF.